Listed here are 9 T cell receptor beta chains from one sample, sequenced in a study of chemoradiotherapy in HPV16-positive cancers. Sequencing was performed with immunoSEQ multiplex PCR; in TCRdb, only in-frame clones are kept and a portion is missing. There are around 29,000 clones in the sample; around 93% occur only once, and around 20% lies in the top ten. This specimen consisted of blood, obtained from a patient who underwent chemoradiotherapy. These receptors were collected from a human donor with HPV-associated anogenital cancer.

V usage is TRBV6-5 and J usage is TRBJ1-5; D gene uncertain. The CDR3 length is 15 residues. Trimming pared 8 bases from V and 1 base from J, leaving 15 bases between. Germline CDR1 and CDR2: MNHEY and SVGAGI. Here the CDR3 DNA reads TGTGCCAGCTGGGCAGTACTAGGGAGCAATCAGCCCCAGCATTTT. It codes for CASWAVLGSNQPQHF.

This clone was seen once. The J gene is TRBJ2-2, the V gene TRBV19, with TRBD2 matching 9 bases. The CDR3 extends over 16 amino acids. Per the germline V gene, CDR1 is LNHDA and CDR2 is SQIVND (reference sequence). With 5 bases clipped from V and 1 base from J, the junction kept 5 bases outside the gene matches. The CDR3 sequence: CASSPSGGRNTGELFF. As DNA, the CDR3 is TGTGCCAGTAGTCCAAGCGGGGGGCGGAACACCGGGGAGCTGTTTTTT.

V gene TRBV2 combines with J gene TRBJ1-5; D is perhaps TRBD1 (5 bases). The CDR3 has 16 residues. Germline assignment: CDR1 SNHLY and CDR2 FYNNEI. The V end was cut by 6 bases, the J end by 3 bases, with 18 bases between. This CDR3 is CASRLGPPGDNQPQHF. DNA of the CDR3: TGTGCCAGCAGACTTGGACCTCCGGGGGACAATCAGCCCCAGCATTTT.

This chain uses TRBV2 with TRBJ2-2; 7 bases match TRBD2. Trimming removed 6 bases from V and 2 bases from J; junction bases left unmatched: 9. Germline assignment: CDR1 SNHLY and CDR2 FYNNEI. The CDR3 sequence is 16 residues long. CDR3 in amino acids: CASRSGSGANTGELFF. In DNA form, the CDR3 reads TGTGCCAGCAGGAGCGGCAGCGGGGCTAACACCGGGGAGCTGTTTTTT.

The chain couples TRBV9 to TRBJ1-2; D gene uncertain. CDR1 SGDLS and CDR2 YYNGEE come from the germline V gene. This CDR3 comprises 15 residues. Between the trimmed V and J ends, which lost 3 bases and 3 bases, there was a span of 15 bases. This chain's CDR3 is CASSAEGGNYYGYTF. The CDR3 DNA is TGTGCCAGCAGCGCGGAGGGAGGGAACTACTATGGCTACACCTTC.

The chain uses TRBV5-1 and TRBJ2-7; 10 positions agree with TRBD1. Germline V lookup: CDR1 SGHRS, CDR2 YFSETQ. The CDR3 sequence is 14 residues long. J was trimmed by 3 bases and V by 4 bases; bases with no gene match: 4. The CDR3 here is CASSLDRGDYEQYF. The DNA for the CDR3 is TGCGCCAGCAGCCTGGACAGGGGGGACTACGAGCAGTACTTC. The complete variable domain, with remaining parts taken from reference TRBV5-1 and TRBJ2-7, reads KAGVTQTPRYLIKTRGQQVTLSCSPISGHRSVSWYQQTPGQGLQFLFEYFSETQRNKGNFPGRFSGRQFSNSRSEMNVSTLELGDSALYLCASSLDRGDYEQYFGPGTRLTVT.

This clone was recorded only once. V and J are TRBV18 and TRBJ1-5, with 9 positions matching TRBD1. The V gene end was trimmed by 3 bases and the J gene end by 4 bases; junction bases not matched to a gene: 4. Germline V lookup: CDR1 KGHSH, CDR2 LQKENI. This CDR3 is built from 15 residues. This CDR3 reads CASSPPGTGNQPQHF. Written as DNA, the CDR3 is TGTGCCAGCTCACCGCCCGGGACAGGGAATCAGCCCCAGCATTTT.

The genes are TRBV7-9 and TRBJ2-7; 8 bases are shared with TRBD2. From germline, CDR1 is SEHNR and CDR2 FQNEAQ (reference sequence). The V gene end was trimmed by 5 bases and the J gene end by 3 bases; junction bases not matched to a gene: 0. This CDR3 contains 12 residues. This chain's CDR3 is CASSRGGYEQYF. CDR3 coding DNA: TGTGCCAGCAGCCGGGGGGGCTACGAGCAGTACTTC.

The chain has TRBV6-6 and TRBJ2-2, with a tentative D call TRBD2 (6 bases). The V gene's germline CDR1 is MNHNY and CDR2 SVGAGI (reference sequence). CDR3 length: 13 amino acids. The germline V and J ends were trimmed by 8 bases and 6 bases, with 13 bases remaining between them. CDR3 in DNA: TGTGCCAGCGGGATGACTAGTGCCGGGGAGCTGTTTTTT. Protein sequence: CASGMTSAGELFF.